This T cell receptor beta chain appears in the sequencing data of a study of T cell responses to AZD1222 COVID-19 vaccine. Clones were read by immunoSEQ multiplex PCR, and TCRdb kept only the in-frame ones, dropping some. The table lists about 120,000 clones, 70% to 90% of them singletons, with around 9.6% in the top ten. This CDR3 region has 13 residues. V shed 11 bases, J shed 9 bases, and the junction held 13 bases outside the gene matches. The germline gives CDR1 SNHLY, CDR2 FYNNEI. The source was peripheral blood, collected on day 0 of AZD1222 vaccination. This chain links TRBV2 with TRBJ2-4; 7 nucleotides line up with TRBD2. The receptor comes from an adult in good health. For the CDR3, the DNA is TGTGCCGGTGGGAGGGTGGGGGAATCCATTCAGTACTTC. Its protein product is CAGGRVGESIQYF.